This entry features one T cell receptor (beta chain) sequence. Authors' processing steps: Reference gene primers were amplified, and this amplification served to estimate nucleated cell counts. Sequencing used immunoSEQ multiplex PCR; TCRdb keeps in-frame clones, though not all of them. V, J and clone size are those of that table, while D and trimming were read from the DNA. Of about 230,000 clones in the sample, over 80% are singletons; the top ten hold around 2.6%. This specimen belongs to a study of blood T cell repertoires in COVID-19. Looking at the study overall: The United States, Italy and Spain were the sources of the acute and convalescent COVID-19 samples. T cells, B-cell-depleted T cells, or PBMCs supplied cDNA or gDNA.

Germline loops: CDR1 MNHNS, CDR2 SASEGT. With 3 bases removed from V and 3 bases from J, the gap between germline ends came to 3 bases. This CDR3 comprises 11 residues. The sequence came from a woman in her 70s with active or convalescent COVID-19. What was sequenced was peripheral blood. The V call is TRBV6-1, the J call TRBJ2-7; D uncertain. The CDR3 spells CASSDHYEQYF. The CDR3 nucleotides read TGTGCCAGCAGTGACCACTACGAGCAGTACTTC.